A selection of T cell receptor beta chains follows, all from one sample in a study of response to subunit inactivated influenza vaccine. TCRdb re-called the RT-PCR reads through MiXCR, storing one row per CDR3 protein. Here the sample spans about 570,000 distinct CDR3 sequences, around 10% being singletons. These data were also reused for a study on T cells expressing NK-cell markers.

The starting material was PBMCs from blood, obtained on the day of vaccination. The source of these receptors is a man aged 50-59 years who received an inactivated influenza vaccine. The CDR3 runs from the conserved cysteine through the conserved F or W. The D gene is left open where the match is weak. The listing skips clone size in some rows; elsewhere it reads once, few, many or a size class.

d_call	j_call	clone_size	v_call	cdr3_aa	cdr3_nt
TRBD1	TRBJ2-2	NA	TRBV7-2	CASSLAGTGTYTGELFF	TGTGCCAGCAGCTTAGCTGGGACAGGGACGTACACCGGGGAGCTGTTTTTT
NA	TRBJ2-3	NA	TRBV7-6	CASSLVVEGTDTQYF	TGTGCCAGCAGCTTAGTCGTGGAGGGTACAGATACGCAGTATTTT
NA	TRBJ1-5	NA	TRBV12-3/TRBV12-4	CASRGGRNQPQHF	TGTGCCAGCAGAGGGGGACGGAATCAGCCCCAGCATTTT
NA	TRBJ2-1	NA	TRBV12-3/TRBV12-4	CASSLFAGRFNEQFF	TGTGCCAGCAGTTTATTCGCGGGGAGGTTCAATGAGCAGTTCTTC
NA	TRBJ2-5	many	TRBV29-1	CSVVTSPETQYF	TGCAGCGTTGTAACATCCCCGGAGACCCAGTACTTC
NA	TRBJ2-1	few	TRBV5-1	CASSFFTRLARDKSYNEQFF	TGCGCCAGCAGCTTTTTCACTCGACTGGCTAGGGACAAATCCTACAATGAGCAGTTCTTC
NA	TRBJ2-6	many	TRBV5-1	CASSLAWTGANVLTF	TGCGCCAGCAGCTTGGCCTGGACTGGGGCCAACGTCCTGACTTTC
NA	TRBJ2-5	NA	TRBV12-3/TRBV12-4	CASTYGGQETQYF	TGTGCCAGCACCTATGGCGGACAAGAGACCCAGTACTTC
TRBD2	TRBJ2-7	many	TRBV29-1	CSVGGGTYEQYF	TGCAGCGTTGGGGGGGGAACCTACGAGCAGTACTTC
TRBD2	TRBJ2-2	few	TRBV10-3	CAISERLAGYTGELFF	TGTGCCATCAGTGAGCGTCTAGCGGGATACACCGGGGAGCTGTTTTTT
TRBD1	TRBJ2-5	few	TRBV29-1	CSVAGDRAVRETQYF	TGCAGCGTTGCCGGGGACAGGGCGGTTCGTGAGACCCAGTACTTC
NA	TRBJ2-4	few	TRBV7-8	CASSQRRQAAKNIQYF	TGTGCCAGCAGTCAGAGGCGGCAGGCGGCCAAAAACATTCAGTACTTC
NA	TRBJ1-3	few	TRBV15	CATSRGQSSGNTIYF	TGTGCCACCAGCAGAGGACAGTCGTCTGGAAACACCATATATTTT
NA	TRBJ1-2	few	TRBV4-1	CASSQEPAAVGYTF	TGCGCCAGCAGCCAAGAACCAGCCGCGGTCGGCTACACCTTC
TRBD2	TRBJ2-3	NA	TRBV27	CASSVTSGDTDTQYF	TGTGCCAGCAGTGTTACTAGCGGGGACACAGATACGCAGTATTTT
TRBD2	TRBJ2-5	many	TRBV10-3	CAISHGTSGETQYF	TGTGCCATCAGCCACGGGACTAGCGGAGAGACCCAGTACTTC
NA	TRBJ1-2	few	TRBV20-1	CSVGQGGGYTF	TGCAGTGTTGGGCAGGGCGGTGGCTACACCTTC
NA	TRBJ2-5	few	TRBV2	CASGQRQETQYF	TGTGCCAGCGGACAGAGACAAGAGACCCAGTACTTC
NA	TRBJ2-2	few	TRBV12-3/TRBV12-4	CASSHRVYTGELFF	TGTGCCAGCAGTCACAGGGTTTACACCGGGGAGCTGTTTTTT
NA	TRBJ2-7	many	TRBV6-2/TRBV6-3	CASRNIQGLTSSYEQYF	TGTGCCAGCAGGAATATACAGGGTTTGACATCTTCCTACGAGCAGTACTTC
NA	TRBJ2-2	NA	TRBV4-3	CASSQDPPGPSNTGELFF	TGCGCCAGCAGCCAAGACCCCCCGGGGCCCTCGAACACCGGTGAGCTGTTTTTT
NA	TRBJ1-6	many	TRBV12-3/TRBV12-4	CASTQRASGSPLHF	TGTGCCAGCACCCAAAGGGCCAGTGGTTCACCCCTCCACTTT
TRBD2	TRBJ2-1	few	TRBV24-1	CATSGVRGGYNEQFF	TGTGCCACCAGTGGAGTTCGGGGGGGCTACAATGAGCAGTTCTTC
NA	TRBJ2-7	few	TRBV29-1	CSSKDNSYEQYF	TGCAGCTCGAAGGACAACTCCTACGAGCAGTACTTC
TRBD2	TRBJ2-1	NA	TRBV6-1	CASRLAGGQKQFF	TGTGCCAGCAGACTAGCGGGAGGTCAGAAGCAGTTCTTC
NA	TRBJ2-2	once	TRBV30	CAWSSLNTGELFF	TGTGCCTGGAGTAGTTTAAACACCGGGGAGCTGTTTTTT
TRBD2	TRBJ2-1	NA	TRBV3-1	CASSPRGGPGETQFF	TGTGCCAGCAGCCCCCGGGGGGGGCCAGGGGAGACCCAGTTCTTC
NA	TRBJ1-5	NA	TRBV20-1	CSGREGGWRNQPQHF	TGCAGTGGGAGGGAGGGAGGTTGGCGGAATCAGCCCCAGCATTTT
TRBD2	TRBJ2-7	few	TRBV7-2	CASSLGGSGLTYEQYF	TGTGCCAGCAGCTTGGGAGGGAGCGGGCTAACCTACGAGCAGTACTTC
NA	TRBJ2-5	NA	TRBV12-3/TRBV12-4	CASSSSYPGGTQYF	TGTGCCAGCAGTTCGTCCTACCCCGGGGGGACCCAGTACTTC
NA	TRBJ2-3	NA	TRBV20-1	CSAMERVADTDTQYF	TGCAGTGCCATGGAAAGGGTGGCTGATACAGATACGCAGTATTTT
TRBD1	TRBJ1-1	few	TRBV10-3	CAISRQGGDTEAFF	TGTGCCATCAGCAGACAGGGCGGAGACACTGAAGCTTTCTTT
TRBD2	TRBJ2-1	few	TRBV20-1	CSAWGLAKMGAYNEQFF	TGCAGTGCTTGGGGACTAGCGAAAATGGGGGCCTACAATGAGCAGTTCTTC
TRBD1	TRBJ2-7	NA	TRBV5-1	CASSFGQGLGVYEQYF	TGCGCCAGCAGCTTCGGACAGGGCCTCGGAGTCTACGAGCAGTACTTC
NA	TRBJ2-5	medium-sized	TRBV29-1	CSVEGDRQTQYF	TGCAGCGTTGAGGGGGATAGGCAGACCCAGTACTTC
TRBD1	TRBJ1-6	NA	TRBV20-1	CSARDRGQGGSPLHF	TGCAGTGCTAGAGATCGGGGACAGGGAGGTTCACCCCTCCACTTT
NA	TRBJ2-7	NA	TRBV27	CASSRDRARGEQYF	TGTGCCAGCAGTCGAGACCGGGCGAGAGGGGAGCAGTACTTC
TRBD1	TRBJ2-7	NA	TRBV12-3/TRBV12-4	CASRSDRAYEQYF	TGTGCCAGCAGATCCGACAGGGCCTACGAGCAGTACTTC
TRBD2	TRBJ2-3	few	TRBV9	CASSDLTSSTDTQYF	TGTGCCAGCAGCGACCTGACTAGCAGCACAGATACGCAGTATTTT
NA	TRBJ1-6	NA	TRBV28	CASSPSGNSPLHF	TGTGCCAGCAGCCCGAGCGGTAATTCACCCCTCCACTTT
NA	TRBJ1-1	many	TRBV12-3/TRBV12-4	CASSLAGASRNTEAFF	TGTGCCAGCAGTTTAGCCGGGGCTAGTAGGAACACTGAAGCTTTCTTT
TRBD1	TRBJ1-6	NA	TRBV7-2	CASSTGENNSPLHF	TGTGCCAGCAGCACAGGGGAAAATAATTCACCCCTCCACTTT
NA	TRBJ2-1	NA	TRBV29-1	CSVALARPYNEQFF	TGCAGCGTTGCGTTGGCCCGACCGTACAATGAGCAGTTCTTC
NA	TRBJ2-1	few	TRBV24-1	CATSPSPRVQFF	TGTGCCACCAGCCCTAGCCCGCGCGTGCAGTTCTTC
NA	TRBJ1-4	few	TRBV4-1	CASSQDIVAEKLFF	TGCGCCAGCAGCCAAGATATAGTAGCTGAAAAACTGTTTTTT
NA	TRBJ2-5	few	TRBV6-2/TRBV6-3	CASSYSDQQETQYF	TGTGCTAGCAGTTACTCGGATCAACAAGAGACCCAGTACTTC
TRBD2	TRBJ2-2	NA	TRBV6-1	CASRTTGTSDGELFF	TGTGCCAGCAGGACGACCGGGACTAGCGACGGGGAGCTGTTTTTT
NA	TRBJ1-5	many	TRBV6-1	CASHARGGNQPQHF	TGTGCCAGCCATGCACGGGGTGGTAATCAGCCCCAGCATTTT
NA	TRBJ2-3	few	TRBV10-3	CAISESSGTDTQYF	TGTGCCATCAGTGAGTCCTCGGGCACAGATACGCAGTATTTT
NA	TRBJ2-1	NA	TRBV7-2	CASSIERSSYNEQFF	TGTGCCAGCAGCATAGAGAGGAGCTCCTACAATGAGCAGTTCTTC
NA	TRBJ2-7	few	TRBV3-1	CASSQVIGVSYEQYF	TGTGCCAGCAGCCAAGTGATCGGCGTCTCCTACGAGCAGTACTTC
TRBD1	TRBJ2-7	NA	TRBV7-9	CASSLLIGQGTYEQYF	TGTGCCAGCAGCTTACTGATCGGACAGGGCACCTACGAGCAGTACTTC
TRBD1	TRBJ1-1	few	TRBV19	CASDRGRTEAFF	TGTGCCAGCGACAGGGGGCGCACTGAAGCTTTCTTT
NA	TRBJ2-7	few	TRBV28	CASSEGTDEQYF	TGTGCCAGCAGCGAGGGGACGGACGAGCAGTACTTC
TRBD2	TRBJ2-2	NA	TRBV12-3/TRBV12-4	CASSQLATNTGELFF	TGTGCCAGCAGCCAACTAGCGACGAACACCGGGGAGCTGTTTTTT